This TCR beta chain was sequenced in a study of T cells in tuberculosis (dated by TCRdb to 2016 to 2019). About the full investigation: The study combined CD1B tetramers and high-throughput TCR immunosequencing to characterize T cells specific for the mycobacterial lipid antigen glucose monomycolate (GMM). With 9 to 11 people per group, a South African clinical cohort compared IGRA-negative adolescents, IGRA-positive adolescents with latent tuberculosis, and adults with active tuberculosis.

V ends up 6 bases short and J 5 bases short, with an unmatched junction base count of 5. Reading from cysteine to phenylalanine, the CDR3 counts 15 amino acids. Just the 45-base CDR3 DNA is kept, in frame starting at base 1. Per the germline V gene, SNHLY is the CDR1 and FYNNEI is the CDR2. Beyond this particular receptor, the publication reports: Shorter CDR3-alpha lengths in active tuberculosis patients partly drove the smaller NN-distances, and the TCR-beta difference was not statistically significant. Using GEM motif frequencies, a classifier achieved around 70% accuracy, whereas a classifier built on the diverse GMM-specific repertoire got to approximately 88% accuracy (AUROC around 0.89). Which clinical samples got chosen depended on the availability of cryopreserved specimens, and the active tuberculosis cases were adults, whereas the controls were adolescents. Smaller mean NN-distances to GMM-specific TCRs were observed in active tuberculosis TCR-alpha repertoires than in IGRA-negative controls, suggesting clonal expansion of GMM-specific TCRs.

At study entry, a tuberculin skin test and the QuantiFERON-TB GOLD In-Tube IGRA were used to screen adolescents for latent tuberculosis infection. Immunosequencing was performed on unsorted cryopreserved PBMC, with some 100,000 T cells per clinical donor covered on average. Eleven high schools in the Worcester region of the Western Cape, South Africa, served as enrollment sites for adolescents aged 12 to 18 years. Ten or so M. tuberculosis-infected adolescents and about 10 uninfected adolescents, matched for age and sex, were selected. PBMC from adolescents were isolated by density centrifugation from freshly drawn heparinized blood and were then cryopreserved. TCR libraries were generated with the immunoSEQ multiplex PCR assay, using TCR-beta and/or TCR-alpha/delta assays for each sample. Amplified TCR libraries were sequenced on the Illumina high-throughput platform. As for the original processing: Clustering and dimensionality reduction were performed using pairwise TCRdist distances among GMM-specific receptors from ex vivo sorted or in vitro expanded T cells. Each clinical repertoire was scored by mean NN-distance, the average TCRdist to the nearest 10% of tetramer-positive reference sequences. GEM TCR motif frequency was calculated as the fraction of unique TCRs that matched known GEM sequences in V/J usage and CDR3 length. Linear discriminant analysis with leave-one-out cross-validation, implemented in scikit-learn, was used to classify active tuberculosis. Drawn from immuneACCESS, this table holds only the in-frame rearrangements with V and J called that TCRdb kept. Clones are partly lost; checked studies trace under half to an unresolved V gene and leave the rest unexplained. V, J and clone size were drawn from that table, and D and trimming were deduced from the DNA. For this sample there are tens of thousands of clones; less than 97% appear just once. The ten largest clonotypes hold under 3% of the sample.

On this clone: Its target antigen remains unknown. No base-level quality is on record; no much larger clone is a single base apart.

The receptor chain draws on TRBV2 and TRBJ2-2; 11 nucleotides in the junction match TRBD2. The sequenced material came from PBMCs. This sequence originates from a donor aged 10-35 years with latent tuberculosis or without tuberculosis infection. Here is the DNA: TGTGCCAGCAGAGCCGGGACTAGCGGAACCGGGGAGCTGTTTTTT. Its translation reads: CASRAGTSGTGELFF.